This T cell receptor (beta chain) was sequenced during a study of shared clonotypes between healthy human individuals (dated by TCRdb to about 2020). Turning to the overall study: The cohort included a few men and two women between 18 and 49 years of age. Blood TCR repertoires of a handful of healthy adults were deeply sequenced to estimate repertoire size and the extent of clonotype sharing between individuals. Per donor, leukapheresis produced somewhere between about 0.9 and 9 billion PBMCs. For each donor, CD4 naive and CD4 memory were each run on three plates, CD8 naive on two plates, and CD8 memory on one plate. To increase sequencing depth and limit assay-specific biases, TCR repertoire library preparation and sequencing were carried out by different laboratories using diverse techniques.

As to this clone: What this receptor recognizes is not known. Per-nucleotide qualities are absent, and no much larger clonotype sits a single base away.

The donors were healthy, HIV-negative adults with no recently reported acute infections or vaccinations. Every donor was a Caucasian adult living in Nashville, Tennessee, USA. CD4+ T cells were enriched through magnetic negative selection, after which naive cells were positively selected on CD45RA and the remaining negative fraction served as the memory subset. After blood collection by leukapheresis, PBMCs were isolated using Ficoll-Histopaque density gradient centrifugation and then cryopreserved in the vapor phase of liquid nitrogen. Analytical flow cytometry was used to check the purity and quantity of each magnetically sorted T cell population. Each sorted fraction had its genomic DNA isolated and then quantified by UV absorbance on a Nanodrop 2000c. Findings and caveats that apply to the study as a whole: Naive subsets generally had larger estimated clonotype richness than memory subsets did. Because the study included a small number of donors, the genetic and exposure-history diversity represented was limited. Pairwise subsampling led to the expectation that sequencing depth would affect the degree of clonotype sharing among donors. Approximately 5% of naive CD4, 3.5% of naive CD8, approximately 2.2% of memory CD4, and 0.35% to 0.5% of memory CD8 clonotypes were shared across several donors. Rarefaction of sorted-subset datasets indicated incomplete sequencing despite the large sequencing depth. Sampling was restricted to blood, and TCR repertoires in tissues likely differ from the TCR repertoires found in blood. Compared with non-shared clonotypes, the clonotypes found in all four sorted-subset donors had higher generation probabilities.

Using the deep immunoSEQ assay, TCR CDR3 regions were amplified from genomic DNA by multiplex PCR. Genomic DNA extracted from each cell subset was distributed evenly over all wells of several immunoSEQ 96-well plates, and each plate served as one replicate. For sorted subsets, about 200 ng genomic DNA, equal to tens of thousands of T cell genomes, was loaded into each replicate PCR. Purified libraries were quantified with a Qubit 3.0 fluorometer, sized on a Bioanalyzer 2100, and re-quantified with the KAPA Library Quantification kit. Every immunoSEQ 96-well plate was sequenced on a dedicated single-read 150-cycle Illumina NextSeq 550 flow cell. In the original analysis: Because the immunoSEQ output held only junctional sequences and lacked quality scores, the filtering could not match the filtering applied to full-length reads. To assign V/J genes and CDR3, sequences were annotated against IMGT germline references using PyIR, a Python wrapper for IgBLAST v1.9. Reads were filtered out if the reads had weak V/J assignments (E-value above 1e-6), no CDR3, stop codons, out-of-frame junctions, or ambiguous translated residues. V3J clonotypes were defined by identical inferred V gene, J gene, and CDR3 amino acid sequence. Percentage overlap between repertoires was calculated by dividing the number of shared unique clonotypes by the size of the smaller repertoire. Three approaches were used to assess repertoire richness: RTK rarefaction, the Chao1 estimator, and Recon v2.1 estimates of unobserved clonotypes. For all TCRbeta clonotypes obtained by the gDNA method from a few donors, generation probabilities were computed with OLGA. The immuneACCESS repertoire file appears here via TCRdb, limited to in-frame rearrangements. These files lack a portion of the clones; in checked studies, under half of the deficit traces to unresolved V genes, and the cause of the others is not known. V and J calls plus clone size are reproduced from that table; the DNA served to infer D and trimming. This sample holds millions of clones; 85% to 95% were observed only once. Jointly, the top ten make up 0.13% of the sample.

There are 16 amino acids in the CDR3, from cysteine to phenylalanine inclusive. Here the CDR3 DNA is all that survives: 48 bases in frame from base 1. Reading the germline V gene gives CDR1 MDHEN and CDR2 SYDVKM. Unmatched junction bases come to 6, with V trimmed by 3 bases and J by 5 bases. The specimen was naive CD4+ T cells sorted from blood. The cell subset or site label, read with the paper, signifies: CD45RA+ positively selected. The TCR comes from a man aged 18 to 30 in good health. The receptor chain draws on TRBV28 and TRBJ2-1, with 11 bases in between that match TRBD1. The sequence in DNA is TGTGCCAGCAGTTTCAGCCCGGGACAGGGGGACAATGAGCAGTTCTTC. The encoded protein is CASSFSPGQGDNEQFF.